These 8 T cell receptor beta chains were sequenced from one sample in a study of CD4 T cells in relation to SARS-CoV-2 and coronaviruses. Sequencing was performed with immunoSEQ multiplex PCR; in TCRdb, only in-frame clones are kept and a portion is missing. The table lists tens of thousands of clones, roughly 90% of them singletons. Source material: memory CD4+ T cells from PBMCs. These receptors were collected from an adult with COVID-19.

The chain joins TRBV7-2 to TRBJ2-7; a possible D gene is TRBD1 (6 bases). Germline-derived CDR1 and CDR2 are SGHTA and FQGNSA. V was trimmed by 0 bases and J by 4 bases, leaving 19 bases between them. This CDR3 is built from 17 residues. The CDR3 bases are TGTGCCAGCAGCTTAGCGTTACAGGGCCGCCAGGGGTACGAGCAGTACTTC. Amino acid sequence: CASSLALQGRQGYEQYF.

The J gene is TRBJ2-7, the V gene TRBV27; tentative D call: TRBD1 (5 bases). Trimming shortened V by 7 bases and J by 2 bases, and 15 bases separated the two germline ends. CDR3 size: 14 residues. In germline, CDR1 is MNHEY, CDR2 SMNVEV (reference sequence). CDR3 amino acids: CASKPLGQAYEQYF. The DNA for the CDR3 is TGTGCCAGCAAACCTCTGGGGCAGGCCTACGAGCAGTACTTC.

CDR3 in amino acids: CASSQGSGGLRSPLHF. CDR3 coding DNA: TGTGCCAGCAGCCAGGGCTCAGGGGGATTGCGTTCACCCCTCCACTTT. The chain employs TRBV3-1 (or the pseudogene TRBV3-2) and TRBJ1-6; the match to TRBD1 covers 7 bases. There are 16 residues in the CDR3. Germline CDR1 LGHDT, CDR2 YNNKEL (reference sequence). The ends lost 3 bases at V and 9 bases at J; junction bases unmatched: 11.

This clone was observed a few times. The V and J genes are TRBV2 and TRBJ2-3, with D perhaps matching TRBD1 or TRBD2 (6 bases each). Trimming removed 2 bases at V and 6 bases at J, with 9 bases between. The CDR3 is made up of 13 amino acids. The germline V gene encodes CDR1 SNHLY and CDR2 FYNNEI. CDR3 in amino acids: CASSERGRDTQYF. CDR3 in DNA: TGTGCCAGCAGTGAAAGGGGGAGGGATACGCAGTATTTT.

The gene calls are TRBV7-3 and TRBJ2-5, with no clear D. Trimming pared 3 bases from V and 5 bases from J, leaving 10 bases between. CDR3 length: 13 residues. The germline V gene has CDR1 SGHTA and CDR2 FQGTGA. The chain's CDR3 is CASSFGLGETQYF. CDR3 nucleotide sequence: TGTGCCAGCAGCTTCGGGTTGGGGGAGACCCAGTACTTC.

The rearrangement links TRBV19 to TRBJ2-1; 12 nucleotides agree with TRBD2. Trimming took 6 bases from V and 1 from J; bases not matched to a gene: 1. CDR1 and CDR2 (germline): LNHDA, SQIVND (reference sequence). This CDR3 is built from 15 residues. The DNA of the CDR3 is TGTGCCAGTAGAACTAGCGGGGGGTCCTACAATGAGCAGTTCTTC. As protein: CASRTSGGSYNEQFF.

This chain joins TRBV7-9 and TRBJ2-5; the D gene could be TRBD1 or TRBD2 (5 bases each). From germline, CDR1 is SEHNR and CDR2 FQNEAQ (reference sequence). Trimming removed 2 bases at V and 9 bases at J, with 13 bases between. CDR3 size: 13 residues. The chain's CDR3 is CASSLSGALAQYF. CDR3 nucleotide sequence: TGTGCCAGCAGCTTATCCGGGGCTCTAGCCCAGTACTTC.

This sequence joins TRBV18 and TRBJ1-4; D is uncertain. CDR3 length equals 14 residues. Trimming took off 3 bases at V and 8 bases at J, with 13 bases between the two ends. Germline values: CDR1 KGHSH, CDR2 LQKENI. CDR3 nucleotides: TGTGCCAGCTCACCTCGCCGTGAAAAGGAAAAACTGTTTTTT. This codes for CASSPRREKEKLFF. Filled out from reference TRBV18 and TRBJ1-4, the complete variable domain reads NAGVMQNPRHLVRRRGQEARLRCSPMKGHSHVYWYRQLPEEGLKFMVYLQKENIIDESGMPKERFSAEFPKEGPSILRIQQVVRGDSAAYFCASSPRREKEKLFFGSGTQLSVL.